The 9 T cell receptor beta chains reported below all come from one sample, sequenced in a study of patients and donors after allogeneic stem cell transplantation. TCRdb analysed the RT-PCR reads with MiXCR anew, one entry per CDR3 protein. The repertoire holds several thousand distinct CDR3 sequences, with 24% as singletons. Sequenced material: blood, either unsorted or a sorted T cell fraction (not recorded which). The receptors stem from a human donor who was either an allogeneic HSCT recipient or a stem cell or donor lymphocyte infusion donor (not recorded which). It is not recorded whose cells these are; they may come from a transplant donor.

This clonotype was seen more than once but under ten times. The chain combines TRBV5-3 with TRBJ1-1, with D tentatively TRBD1 (6 bases). TRBV5-3 is known as an ORF, though its function is uncertain. The V and J ends lost 4 bases and 6 bases respectively, with 22 bases between them. This CDR3 spans 16 amino acids. Here the CDR3 DNA reads TGTGCCAGAAGCCCCCCAAGGCGGGGGCTCTGGTCTGAAGCTTTCTTT. Protein: CARSPPRRGLWSEAFF.

The chain carries TRBV11-1 and TRBJ2-1; tentative D call: TRBD2 (6 bases). Trimming stripped 1 base from V and 0 bases from J, with 16 bases between. Germline V CDR1 and CDR2: SGHAT, FQDESV (reference sequence). The CDR3 sequence is 18 residues long. CDR3 residues: CASSLGSGRRSSYNEQFF. In nucleotides, the CDR3 is TGTGCCAGCAGCTTAGGGTCAGGGAGGAGGAGCTCCTACAATGAGCAGTTCTTC.

This clonotype is classed as large. The chain has TRBV5-1 and TRBJ1-2; D ambiguous. CDR1 and CDR2 from the germline V gene are SGHRS and YFSETQ. The germline V and J ends were trimmed by 4 bases and 4 bases, with 14 bases remaining between them. There are 14 residues in the CDR3. This chain's CDR3 is CASSVETGVYGYTF. DNA of the CDR3: TGCGCCAGCAGCGTCGAGACGGGAGTCTATGGCTACACCTTC.

The DNA of the CDR3 is TGTGCCAGCAGTCGGACAGGGGAAGCCTACGAGCAGTACTTC. Its protein product is CASSRTGEAYEQYF. The J gene is TRBJ2-7, the V gene TRBV6-2 or TRBV6-3; 9 nucleotides align to TRBD1. The germline CDR1 and CDR2 sequences are MNHEY and SVGEGT. The ends lost 5 bases at V and 2 bases at J; junction bases unmatched: 4. CDR3 length: 14 amino acids.

This clonotype was counted only a few times. This chain uses TRBV6-2 or TRBV6-3 with TRBJ1-1, with D possibly matching TRBD1 (5 bases). The germline V gene encodes CDR1 MNHEY and CDR2 SVGEGT. V shed 5 bases and J shed 2 bases, with 12 bases lying between them. This CDR3 comprises 14 residues. The DNA for the CDR3 is TGTGCCAGCAGTGCCCCTGGGGGAAACACTGAAGCTTTCTTT. Its translation: CASSAPGGNTEAFF.

Sample share makes this clonotype medium-sized (0.01 to 0.1%). The V and J genes are TRBV6-5 and TRBJ2-1; D perhaps matches TRBD1 (6 bases). Germline V gene sequence: CDR1 MNHEY, CDR2 SVGAGI. The length of the CDR3 is 13 residues. V lost 6 bases and J lost 7, with 13 bases in between. CDR3 nucleotides: TGTGCCAGCAGACAGGGAGTTGGAAATGAGCAGTTCTTC. This gives the protein CASRQGVGNEQFF.

This clonotype was counted only a few times. The chain is built from TRBV19 and TRBJ2-4; D gene uncertain. Germline loops: CDR1 LNHDA, CDR2 SQIVND (reference sequence). CDR3 size: 11 residues. Trimming pared 3 bases from V and 12 bases from J, leaving 9 bases between. CDR3 nucleotide sequence: TGTGCCAGTAGTATTGAGGTTCGTCAGTACTTC. This translates into CASSIEVRQYF.

This clonotype was observed a handful of times. The V and J genes are TRBV4-1 and TRBJ2-5, with TRBD2 identical over 9 bases. V was pared by 4 bases and J by 4 bases, with 1 base of the junction left unmatched. Germline-derived CDR1 and CDR2 are MGHRA and YSYEKL. This CDR3 has 13 residues. The DNA for the CDR3 is TGCGCCAGCAGCCGAGCGGGAGGAGAGACCCAGTACTTC. Translating it yields CASSRAGGETQYF.

The genes are TRBV11-2 and TRBJ2-1; 11 bases fit TRBD2. The CDR3 length is 14 residues. The V and J ends lost 3 bases and 7 bases, in that order; junction bases with no gene match: 2. The germline V gene has CDR1 SGHAT and CDR2 FQNNGV. DNA of the CDR3: TGTGCCAGCAGCTTGGGACTAGCGGTGAATGAGCAGTTCTTC. Protein: CASSLGLAVNEQFF.